The present TCR beta chain was sequenced within a study of T cell repertoires in cytomegalovirus infection. Germline V gene sequence: CDR1 SGHKS, CDR2 YYEKEE (reference sequence). V lost 4 bases to trimming and J lost 6 bases; unmatched junction nucleotides: 18. The CDR3 is made up of 18 amino acids. TCRdb reprocessed the reads with MiXCR, giving one entry per CDR3 protein. The sample lists some 800,000 distinct CDR3 sequences, about 33% occurring once. About this clonotype: Its antigen is currently unknown.

The sequencing here drew on cultured CD8+ T cells from PBMCs, taken from culture after CMV antigen stimulation. The V and J genes are TRBV5-5 and TRBJ1-2, with 10 bases matching TRBD1. This TCR came from a human donor in good health (CMV status not recorded). Some clones in this sample may be carry-over from other donors' samples. CDR3 in amino acids: CASSLSGTGVTTNDGYTF. The CDR3, as DNA: TGTGCCAGCAGCCTTTCCGGGACAGGGGTTACGACGAACGATGGCTACACCTTC. Looking up the rest from reference TRBV5-5 and TRBJ1-2 gives the full variable domain: DAGVTQSPTHLIKTRGQQVTLRCSPISGHKSVSWYQQVLGQGPQFIFQYYEKEERGRGNFPDRFSARQFPNYSSELNVNALLLGDSALYLCASSLSGTGVTTNDGYTFGSGTRLTVV.